Presented here are 2 T cell receptor beta chains from one specimen sequenced in a study of PD-L1 blockade in urothelial cancer. Some clones are missing from TCRdb's copy, which holds only in-frame ones; the method was immunoSEQ multiplex PCR. The sample shows 50,000 to 60,000 clones, around nine tenths of them seen only once. Time point specified: peripheral blood 6 weeks after treatment start. Sequenced material: PBMCs, taken around atezolizumab (anti-PD-L1) treatment. These receptors were obtained from a man aged 60-69 years with urothelial cancer.

The V and J genes are TRBV5-1 and TRBJ1-2, with D possibly matching TRBD1 (6 bases). The ends were cut back, 2 bases at V and 5 bases at J, with 10 bases in the middle. This CDR3 spans 13 amino acids. Germline-derived CDR1 and CDR2 are SGHRS and YFSETQ. This chain's CDR3 is CASSFQDSYGYTF. The CDR3 bases are TGCGCCAGCAGCTTTCAGGACAGTTATGGCTACACCTTC.

The V gene is TRBV5-1, the J gene TRBJ2-7; TRBD1 aligns across 10 bases. After removal of 4 bases from V and 2 bases from J, the junction contained 3 bases not matched to a gene. The CDR3 has 14 residues. Germline values: CDR1 SGHRS, CDR2 YFSETQ. CDR3 bases: TGCGCCAGCAGCCGCGGGACAGGGGCCTACGAGCAGTACTTC. It specifies CASSRGTGAYEQYF.